These 27 T cell receptor beta chains share one sample of origin, sequenced in a study of CD8 T cells in ankylosing spondylitis. Findings of the study overall: Seemingly distinctive of ankylosing spondylitis blood was a TCR beta motif formed by eight highly homologous variants.

Which antigens these TCRs recognize remains unknown. TCRdb re-called the 5' RACE reads with MiXCR, one entry per CDR3 protein. The profile shows 700,000 to 1,000,000 distinct CDR3 sequences, about 10% of them singletons. The sample comprised blood, either unsorted or a sorted T cell fraction (not recorded which). These receptors all come from a male donor with ankylosing spondylitis.

This chain links TRBV20-1 with TRBJ2-6, with D perhaps assigned TRBD1 or TRBD2 (6 bases each). Germline CDR1 DFQATT, CDR2 SNEGSKA (reference sequence). The CDR3 has 16 residues. V was pared by 6 bases and J by 1 base, with 16 bases between. The CDR3 DNA is TGCAGTGCCCACGGGGGCGCGGGGTCTGGGGCCAACGTCCTGACTTTC. It yields the protein CSAHGGAGSGANVLTF.

The chain couples TRBV29-1 to TRBJ2-3; TRBD1 might be the D (6 bases). Germline lookup yields CDR1 SQVTM and CDR2 ANQGSEA. CDR3 length equals 12 residues. V was clipped by 4 bases and J by 7 bases, with 12 bases between them. The CDR3 is CSVVGAVNTQYF. The CDR3 DNA follows: TGCAGCGTTGTGGGGGCGGTGAATACGCAGTATTTT.

V usage is TRBV20-1 and J usage is TRBJ2-3; possibly TRBD1 for D (6 bases). CDR1 and CDR2 from the germline V gene are DFQATT and SNEGSKA (reference sequence). This CDR3 comprises 13 residues. The V end lost 7 bases, the J end lost 2 bases, and 13 bases lay between the germline ends. In DNA, the CDR3 is TGCAGTGAACAGGGCTACCCCACAGATACGCAGTATTTT. Translating gives CSEQGYPTDTQYF.

This clonotype was recorded a few times. The rearrangement joins TRBV28 to TRBJ2-3; 10 bases fit TRBD1. Germline V gene lookup returns CDR1 MDHEN and CDR2 SYDVKM. The CDR3 contains 16 residues. The junction had 8 bases not matched to a gene; V was cut back by 6 bases and J by 2 bases. CDR3 region: CASSKGDRGLTDTQYF. CDR3 coding DNA: TGTGCCAGCAGCAAGGGGGACAGGGGCCTCACAGATACGCAGTATTTT.

The gene calls are TRBV20-1 and TRBJ2-7, with D possibly TRBD2 on 6 matching bases. V was cut by 3 bases and J by 3 bases, with 18 bases left in between. Germline V CDR1 and CDR2: DFQATT, SNEGSKA (reference sequence). The CDR3 runs 15 residues. CDR3 sequence reads: CSASRGPGGDYEQYF. The CDR3 DNA sequence: TGCAGTGCTAGCCGCGGCCCAGGAGGGGACTACGAGCAGTACTTC.

This clonotype was counted only a few times. The chain has TRBV5-1 and TRBJ1-4, with TRBD1 as a possible D gene (5 bases). The CDR3 is made up of 14 amino acids. V was clipped by 0 bases and J by 8 bases, with 11 bases between them. CDR1 and CDR2 from the germline V gene are SGHRS and YFSETQ. The CDR3 is CASSLGQLGEKLFF. CDR3 sequence (DNA): TGCGCCAGCAGCTTGGGACAGCTTGGGGAAAAACTGTTTTTT.

The rearrangement joins TRBV20-1 to TRBJ2-1, with D possibly being TRBD1 or TRBD2 (5 bases each). Looked up from germline, CDR1 is DFQATT and CDR2 is SNEGSKA (reference sequence). The CDR3 has 15 residues. The ends were cut back, 4 bases at V and 7 bases at J, with 20 bases in the middle. CDR3 sequence reads: CSATTGTPSINEQFF. The CDR3 DNA sequence: TGCAGTGCTACAACTGGGACCCCAAGTATAAATGAGCAGTTCTTC.

This chain links TRBV10-1 with TRBJ2-7; D is unclear. Trimming took off 2 bases at V and 6 bases at J, with 5 bases between the two ends. Per germline, CDR1 WNHNN and CDR2 SYGVQD (reference sequence). This CDR3 contains 11 residues. This CDR3 reads CASSEGLEQYF. The CDR3 coding sequence is TGCGCCAGCAGTGAGGGCCTCGAGCAGTACTTC.

There are many counts of this clonotype. The V gene is TRBV7-2, the J gene TRBJ1-5; 8 bases agree with TRBD1. V gave up 4 bases and J gave up 4 bases; unmatched junction bases: 9. In germline, CDR1 is SGHTA, CDR2 FQGNSA. The CDR3 has 16 residues. The CDR3 is CASSSERTGLNQPQHF. The CDR3 nucleotides are TGTGCCAGCAGCTCTGAAAGGACAGGGCTGAATCAGCCCCAGCATTTT.

This clonotype was picked up a small number of times. This chain uses TRBV27 with TRBJ1-4, with D perhaps matching TRBD1 (5 bases). Germline V gene data show CDR1 as MNHEY and CDR2 as SMNVEV (reference sequence). V was trimmed by 4 bases and J by 10 bases, leaving 16 bases between them. The CDR3 totals 14 residues. CDR3 nucleotides: TGTGCCAGCAGTTGGGGGGGAAATCGGGGAAAACTGTTTTTT. Protein sequence: CASSWGGNRGKLFF.

This clonotype was recorded at least ten times. J is TRBJ2-5 and V is TRBV12-3 or TRBV12-4; tentative D call: TRBD2 (5 bases). The V and J ends lost 6 bases and 2 bases respectively, with 10 bases between them. This CDR3 contains 13 residues. The CDR3 is CASSRSGQETQYF. The CDR3 DNA follows: TGTGCCAGCAGCCGAAGCGGACAAGAGACCCAGTACTTC.

This clonotype has a handful of counts. V is TRBV7-2 and J is TRBJ2-1; TRBD1 aligns across 9 bases. The germline V gene has CDR1 SGHTA and CDR2 FQGNSA. There are 16 residues in the CDR3. J was trimmed by 4 bases and V by 3 bases; bases with no gene match: 7. The CDR3 region is CASSFSGTGLYNEQFF. CDR3 DNA: TGTGCCAGCAGCTTCTCCGGGACAGGGTTGTACAATGAGCAGTTCTTC.

The gene calls are TRBV24-1 and TRBJ2-5, with 11 bases lining up with TRBD1. This CDR3 has 15 residues. The V gene end was trimmed by 3 bases and the J gene end by 4 bases; junction bases not matched to a gene: 3. Germline lookup yields CDR1 KGHDR and CDR2 SFDVKD. CDR3 nucleotides: TGTGCCACCAGTGATCATGGGACAGGGGGAGAGACCCAGTACTTC. Its protein product is CATSDHGTGGETQYF.

This clonotype was counted between two and nine times. DNA of the CDR3: TGCGCCAGCAGCCAAGATTTGACGGCAGGTGGAGAGACCCAGTACTTC. It encodes CASSQDLTAGGETQYF. The chain is built from TRBV4-3 and TRBJ2-5; D gene unclear. The CDR3 totals 16 residues. Germline-derived CDR1 and CDR2 are LGHNA and YSLEER. The V end was cut by 0 bases, the J end by 4 bases, with 15 bases between.

This clonotype showed up many times. The rearrangement uses TRBV12-3 or TRBV12-4 and TRBJ2-1; D possibly corresponds to TRBD2 (5 bases). This CDR3 region has 13 residues. Trimming pared 5 bases from V and 9 bases from J, leaving 14 bases between. CDR3 bases: TGTGCCAGCAGTCCCCAGTCCGGGATTGAGCAGTTCTTC. Translating gives CASSPQSGIEQFF.

The chain employs TRBV20-1 and TRBJ2-7, with 10 bases fitting TRBD2. Germline CDR1 is DFQATT and CDR2 is SNEGSKA (reference sequence). CDR3 size: 15 residues. Trimming removed 6 bases from V and 6 bases from J; junction bases left unmatched: 14. CDR3 coding DNA: TGCAGTGCCTTTATCCCGGCTAGCGGGAGAGGCGAGCAGTACTTC. Translation gives CSAFIPASGRGEQYF.

This clonotype has at least ten counts. The V and J genes are TRBV29-1 and TRBJ2-3; D is uncertain. Germline lookup yields CDR1 SQVTM and CDR2 ANQGSEA. V lost 1 base and J 6 bases, leaving 11 bases between the germline ends. The CDR3 consists of 13 residues. The CDR3 DNA reads as TGCAGCGTTGAAGTCTCTAATGGGGATACGCAGTATTTT. Protein product: CSVEVSNGDTQYF.

This clonotype was seen more than once but under ten times. J is TRBJ2-1 and V is TRBV15, with TRBD2 as a possible D gene (6 bases). CDR1 LNHNV and CDR2 YYDKDF come from the germline V gene (reference sequence). The CDR3 contains 15 residues. Trimming took off 2 bases at V and 3 bases at J, with 11 bases between the two ends. The CDR3 DNA sequence: TGTGCCACCAGCAGATCGGGGACTGTCTACAATGAGCAGTTCTTC. This encodes CATSRSGTVYNEQFF.

The sample holds many counts of this clonotype. The chain joins TRBV12-3 or TRBV12-4 to TRBJ2-7; TRBD2 aligns across 7 bases. Trimming took 2 bases from V and 1 from J; bases not matched to a gene: 5. The CDR3 consists of 15 residues. The CDR3 region is CASSLRGLTSYEQYF. For the CDR3, the DNA is TGTGCCAGCAGTTTAAGGGGACTAACGTCCTACGAGCAGTACTTC.

In this sample, this clonotype turned up a few times. The rearrangement links TRBV20-1 to TRBJ1-1; D is possibly TRBD1 (5 bases). The CDR3 consists of 15 residues. V dropped 6 bases and J dropped 5 bases, with 22 bases sitting between them. Germline V gene sequence: CDR1 DFQATT, CDR2 SNEGSKA (reference sequence). CDR3 protein: CSAWGGSMGVTEAFF. Written as DNA, the CDR3 is TGCAGTGCCTGGGGGGGATCTATGGGAGTAACTGAAGCTTTCTTT.

To note about this clonotype: The junction departs from germline at one end; a sequencing error may be responsible. The V call is TRBV7-9, the J call TRBJ1-1; 9 positions agree with TRBD1. Germline assignment: CDR1 SEHNR and CDR2 FQNEAQ (reference sequence). The CDR3 consists of 13 residues. The DNA of the CDR3 is TGTGCCAGCAGTATACAGGGGGCCACTGAACCTTTCTTT. It encodes CASSIQGATEPFF.

The chain has TRBV7-9 and TRBJ1-1; D ambiguous. V lost 1 base to trimming and J lost 6 bases, with 9 bases between them. The CDR3 has 13 amino acids. Germline V gives CDR1 SEHNR, CDR2 FQNEAQ (reference sequence). The CDR3 reads CASSLVNGAEAFF. As DNA, the CDR3 is TGTGCCAGCAGCTTAGTAAATGGTGCTGAAGCTTTCTTT.

The chain links TRBV6-1 to TRBJ2-7; a weak D match, TRBD2 (5 bases). CDR3 length: 14 amino acids. Trimming cost V 6 bases and J 1 base, with 13 bases left between them. Germline CDR1 and CDR2: MNHNS and SASEGT. DNA for the CDR3: TGTGCCAGCAGCGTCCGGGAAATATCCTACGAGCAGTACTTC. Protein: CASSVREISYEQYF.

This clonotype was counted at least ten times. The chain links TRBV12-3 or TRBV12-4 to TRBJ2-6; D unclear. CDR3 size: 16 residues. The V end lost 3 bases, the J end lost 0 bases, and 9 bases lay between the germline ends. The CDR3 protein is CASSFRRLSGANVLTF. In nucleotides, the CDR3 is TGTGCCAGCAGTTTCCGTCGTCTCTCTGGGGCCAACGTCCTGACTTTC.

This chain connects TRBV12-3 or TRBV12-4 to TRBJ2-1, with a weak D call TRBD2 (6 bases). The length of the CDR3 is 15 residues. Trimming removed 2 bases from V and 5 bases from J, with 13 bases in between. CDR3 DNA: TGTGCCAGCAGTTTAAGGACTATCACCCACAATGAGCAGTTCTTC. This sequence encodes CASSLRTITHNEQFF.

The table lists this clonotype with a few counts. The V call is TRBV7-2, the J call TRBJ2-7; 11 positions agree with TRBD2. Germline loops: CDR1 SGHTA, CDR2 FQGNSA. The CDR3 sequence is 15 residues long. J was trimmed by 4 bases and V by 2 bases; bases with no gene match: 4. CDR3: CASSLSLAGAYEQYF. DNA of the CDR3: TGTGCCAGCAGCTTATCACTAGCGGGAGCGTACGAGCAGTACTTC.

The sample holds a few counts of this clonotype. The chain couples TRBV20-1 to TRBJ2-7; D tentatively fits TRBD1 or TRBD2 (5 bases each). CDR1 and CDR2 from the germline V gene are DFQATT and SNEGSKA (reference sequence). This CDR3 is built from 14 residues. The V and J ends lost 3 bases and 2 bases respectively, with 14 bases between them. The CDR3 DNA reads TGCAGTGCTAGGCCCGGGGCAGCAACCTACGAGCAGTACTTC. This encodes CSARPGAATYEQYF.